This entry describes one TCR beta chain. This clonotype is deemed medium-sized (0.01 to 0.1%). The antigen it binds to is not known. Per-base qualities were not stored, and no clone one base away is much larger. These data come from a study of T cells generated in artificial thymic organoids (dated by TCRdb to between 2016 and 2019). About the full investigation: TCR alpha and beta CDR3 repertoires of in vitro artificial thymic organoid-derived CD8 single positive T cells were compared with thymic and peripheral blood naive CD8 T cells. The repertoire sequencing data shown were described as representative of three independent experiments.

Broad study findings and their caveats: Organoid-derived CD8 single positive T cells showed physiological TCR clonotype diversity comparable to thymic and blood naive CD8 T cells. No skewed Valpha or Vbeta usage appeared in organoid-derived T cells, arguing against dominance of unconventional lineages or clonal expansions.

CDR1 is given as MDHEN and CDR2 as SYDVKM, both from the germline V gene. Including cysteine and phenylalanine, the CDR3 has 15 amino acids. Only the CDR3 portion is preserved as DNA: 45 bases, with reading frame beginning at the first base. V lost 7 bases and J lost 6 bases; the stretch between them is 16 bases long. TCRalpha and TCRbeta libraries were amplified in separate semi-nested PCR reactions using Advantage 2 and reverse primers located in the TRAC or TRBC constant regions. The amount of total RNA going into first-strand cDNA synthesis ranged between roughly 3.5 and 550 ng. TCR cDNA libraries were made by 5'-RACE with the SMARTer PCR cDNA Synthesis kit, using a poly-dT primer for first-strand synthesis. The semi-nested reverse primers in the constant regions carried 5-nucleotide sample-specific barcodes, and the PCR products were cleaned up with the Zymo DNA Clean and Concentrator-5 kit. Up to ten barcoded samples were pooled, ligated to Illumina adaptors and sequenced on an Illumina MiSeq as 2 x 150 bp paired-end reads. The paper's data handling went like this. After demultiplexing, reads were aligned with BLAT to a custom library containing all human TRAV, TRAJ, TRBV, TRBD and TRBJ combinations from IMGT. The best BLAT hits were picked using pslCDnaFilter (-maxAligns=1, -ignoreIntrons), and custom Perl scripts were used to calculate clonotype frequencies. TCRdb trimmed the raw reads at Q25, called clones with MiXCR and kept productive beta chains. Rows with a matching CDR3 protein are joined into one entry that keeps the most common DNA and genes. The V and J calls shown here were made by TCRdb, not taken from the authors' results. In all, the sample holds roughly 5,100 distinct CDR3 sequences, and less than 30% of those were seen once. Roughly 3% of the sample is in the top ten clones.

To build artificial thymic organoids, human HSPCs were aggregated with MS5 murine stromal cells transduced with human DLL1, and the aggregates were cultured at an air-liquid interface. Organoids were seeded with FACS-purified CD34+CD3- hematopoietic stem and progenitor cells depleted of residual T cells. Serum-free RB27 medium, consisting of RPMI 1640 supplemented with B27, FLT3L, IL-7 and ascorbic acid, was used for organoid culture. Organoid and thymic CD3+TCRalphabeta+CD8 single positive T cells were FACS sorted before RNA extraction. For each sample, the RNeasy Micro kit was used to purify total RNA from 40,000 to 200,000 sorted cells, and RNA quality was checked on an Agilent RNA 6000 Nano chip.

This sequence uses TRBV28 and TRBJ1-6; no confident D gene assignment can be made. The receptor was derived from a human donor who gave cord blood stem cells for thymic organoid culture, a cardiac surgery patient who gave postnatal thymus, or a blood donor (not recorded which). What was sequenced was naive CD8+ T cells grown in artificial thymic organoids from cord blood stem and progenitor cells. The intended sense of this specimen's cell subset or site label: CD3+TCRalphabeta+CD8SP T cells; for blood, CD45RO-CCR7+ naive CD8+ T cells. CDR3 sequence: CASTLWAACNSPLHF. The DNA sequence is given as TGTGCCAGCACCCTATGGGCCGCCTGTAATTCACCCCTCCACTTT.